The next 5 T cell receptor beta chains were all read from a single sample in a study of beta chain features in type 1 diabetes. Reverse transcribing all isolated RNA meant expressed TCRB transcripts were sequenced. Sequencing was performed with immunoSEQ multiplex PCR; in TCRdb, only in-frame clones are kept and a portion is missing. Of over 300,000 clones in the sample, around 9.3% are singletons; the top ten hold more than 0.8%. Study-level points and caveats: Type 1 diabetes patients showed a moderate but significant shortening of TCRB CDR3s in all four CD4+ subsets.

The antigens for these receptors are not known. Sequencing used central memory CD4+ T cells from blood. The receptors here all came from a man younger than 45 with type 1 diabetes.

This clone has a handful of counts. This chain connects TRBV7-9 to TRBJ1-6; D may be TRBD1 (5 bases). In germline, CDR1 is SEHNR, CDR2 FQNEAQ (reference sequence). Trimming took off 6 bases at V and 6 bases at J, with 15 bases between the two ends. The CDR3 is made up of 15 amino acids. The CDR3 nucleotides are TGTGCCAGCAGTAGTCAGACAGTCAGTAATTCACCCCTCCACTTT. It specifies CASSSQTVSNSPLHF.

The gene calls are TRBV30 and TRBJ1-5; D possibly corresponds to TRBD1 (5 bases). The germline CDR1 and CDR2 sequences are GTSNPN and SVGIG (reference sequence). Trimming removed 2 bases at V and 5 bases at J, with 10 bases between. CDR3 size: 13 residues. The CDR3 sequence is CAWSLGQYQPQHF. DNA of the CDR3: TGTGCCTGGAGTTTGGGGCAATATCAGCCCCAGCATTTT.

This clone was seen only a few times. The V and J genes are TRBV5-4 and TRBJ2-5; TRBD1 or TRBD2 may be the D gene (5 bases each). The CDR3 consists of 15 residues. The germline CDR1 and CDR2 sequences are SGHNT and YYREEE (reference sequence). V gave up 0 bases and J gave up 2 bases, with 11 bases separating them. The CDR3 bases are TGTGCCAGCAGCTTGGAAACGGGGCGTCAAGAGACCCAGTACTTC. Translating gives CASSLETGRQETQYF.

This clone appeared a few times. The chain recombines TRBV5-1 with TRBJ1-5; D perhaps matches TRBD1 (6 bases). Germline assignment: CDR1 SGHRS and CDR2 YFSETQ. This CDR3 is built from 14 residues. The V end was cut by 0 bases, the J end by 6 bases, with 10 bases between. The chain's CDR3 is CASSLVGQGQPQHF. The CDR3 bases are TGCGCCAGCAGCTTGGTGGGACAAGGTCAGCCCCAGCATTTT.

This clone was counted between two and nine times. This chain uses TRBV28 with TRBJ2-7; 9 bases fit TRBD1. Germline V gives CDR1 MDHEN, CDR2 SYDVKM. The CDR3 totals 14 residues. Losses at the gene ends were 2 bases for V and 4 bases for J; bases not matched to a gene: 3. The CDR3 loop reads CASSLHRGQYEQYF. The DNA for the CDR3 is TGTGCCAGCAGTTTACACAGGGGGCAGTACGAGCAGTACTTC.